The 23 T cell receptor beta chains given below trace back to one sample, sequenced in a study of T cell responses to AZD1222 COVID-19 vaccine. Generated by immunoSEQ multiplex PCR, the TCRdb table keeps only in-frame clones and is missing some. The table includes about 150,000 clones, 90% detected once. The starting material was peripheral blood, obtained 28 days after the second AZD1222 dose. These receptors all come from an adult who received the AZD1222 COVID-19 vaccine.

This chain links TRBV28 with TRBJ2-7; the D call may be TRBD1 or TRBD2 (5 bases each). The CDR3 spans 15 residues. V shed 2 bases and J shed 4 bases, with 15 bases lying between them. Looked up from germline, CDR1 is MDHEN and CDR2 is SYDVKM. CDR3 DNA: TGTGCCAGCAGTTTAATTGGGACCGGAATGTACGAGCAGTACTTC. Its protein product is CASSLIGTGMYEQYF. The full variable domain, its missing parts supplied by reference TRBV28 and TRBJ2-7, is DVKVTQSSRYLVKRTGEKVFLECVQDMDHENMFWYRQDPGLGLRLIYFSYDVKMKEKGDIPEGYSVSREKKERFSLILESASTNQTSMYLCASSLIGTGMYEQYFGPGTRLTVT.

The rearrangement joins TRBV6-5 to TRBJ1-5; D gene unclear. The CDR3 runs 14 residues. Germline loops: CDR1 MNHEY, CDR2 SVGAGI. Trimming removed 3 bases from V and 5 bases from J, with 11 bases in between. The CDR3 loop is CASSYGVGYQPQHF. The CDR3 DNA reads TGTGCCAGCAGTTATGGGGTCGGATATCAGCCCCAGCATTTT.

The CDR3 loop is CASGRWDSGNTIYF. The CDR3 DNA reads TGCGCCAGCGGGAGGTGGGACTCTGGAAACACCATATATTTT. The J gene is TRBJ1-3, the V gene TRBV5-1, with unresolved D. CDR1 is SGHRS, CDR2 YFSETQ, per germline. V lost 7 bases, J lost 0 bases, and 11 bases lay in between. The CDR3 has 14 residues. Full variable domain (remainder filled in from reference TRBV5-1 and TRBJ1-3): KAGVTQTPRYLIKTRGQQVTLSCSPISGHRSVSWYQQTPGQGLQFLFEYFSETQRNKGNFPGRFSGRQFSNSRSEMNVSTLELGDSALYLCASGRWDSGNTIYFGEGSWLTVV.

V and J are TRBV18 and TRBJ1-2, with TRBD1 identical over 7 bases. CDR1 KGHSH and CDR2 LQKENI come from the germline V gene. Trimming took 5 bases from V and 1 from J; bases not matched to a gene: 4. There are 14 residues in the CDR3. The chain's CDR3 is CASSNRDSNYGYTF. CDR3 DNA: TGTGCCAGCTCAAACCGGGACAGTAACTATGGCTACACCTTC.

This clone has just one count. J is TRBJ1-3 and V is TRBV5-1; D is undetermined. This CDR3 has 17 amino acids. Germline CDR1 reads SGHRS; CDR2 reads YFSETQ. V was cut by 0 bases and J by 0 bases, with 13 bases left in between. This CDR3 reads CASSLGQTRSSGNTIYF. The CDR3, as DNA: TGCGCCAGCAGCTTGGGACAAACAAGAAGCTCTGGAAACACCATATATTTT.

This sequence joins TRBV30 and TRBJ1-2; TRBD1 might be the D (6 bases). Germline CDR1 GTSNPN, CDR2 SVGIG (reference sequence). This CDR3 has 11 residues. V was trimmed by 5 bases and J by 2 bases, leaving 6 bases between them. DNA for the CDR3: TGTGCCTGGGGACAGAACTATGGCTACACCTTC. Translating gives CAWGQNYGYTF.

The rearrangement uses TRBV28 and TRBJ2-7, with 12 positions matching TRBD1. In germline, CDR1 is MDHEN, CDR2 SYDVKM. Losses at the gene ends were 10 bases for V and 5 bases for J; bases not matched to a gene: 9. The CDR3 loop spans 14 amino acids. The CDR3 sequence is CATLGGQGAHEQYF. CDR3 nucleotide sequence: TGTGCCACCCTCGGGGGACAGGGGGCCCACGAGCAGTACTTC.

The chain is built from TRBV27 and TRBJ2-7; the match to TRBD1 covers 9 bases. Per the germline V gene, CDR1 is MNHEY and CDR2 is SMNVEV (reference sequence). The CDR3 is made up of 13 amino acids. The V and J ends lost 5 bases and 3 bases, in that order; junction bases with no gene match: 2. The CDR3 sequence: CASSRQGDYEQYF. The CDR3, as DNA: TGTGCCAGCAGTCGACAGGGGGACTACGAGCAGTACTTC.

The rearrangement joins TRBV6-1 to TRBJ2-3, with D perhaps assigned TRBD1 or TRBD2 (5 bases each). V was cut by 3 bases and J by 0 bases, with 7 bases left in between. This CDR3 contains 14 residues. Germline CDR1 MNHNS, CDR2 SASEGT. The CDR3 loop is CASSDRGSTDTQYF. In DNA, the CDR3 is TGTGCCAGCAGTGACCGGGGCAGCACAGATACGCAGTATTTT.

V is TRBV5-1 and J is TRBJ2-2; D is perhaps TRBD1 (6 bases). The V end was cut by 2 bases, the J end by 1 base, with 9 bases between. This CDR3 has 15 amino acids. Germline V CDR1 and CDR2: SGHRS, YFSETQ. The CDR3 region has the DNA TGCGCCAGCAGCTTCCCGACAGGGAACACCGGGGAGCTGTTTTTT. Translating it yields CASSFPTGNTGELFF. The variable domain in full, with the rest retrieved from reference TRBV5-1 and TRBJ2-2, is KAGVTQTPRYLIKTRGQQVTLSCSPISGHRSVSWYQQTPGQGLQFLFEYFSETQRNKGNFPGRFSGRQFSNSRSEMNVSTLELGDSALYLCASSFPTGNTGELFFGEGSRLTVL.

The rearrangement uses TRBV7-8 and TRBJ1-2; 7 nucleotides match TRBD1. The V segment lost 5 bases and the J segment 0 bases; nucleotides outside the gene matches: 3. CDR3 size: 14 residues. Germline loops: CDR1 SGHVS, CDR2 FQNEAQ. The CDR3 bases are TGTGCCAGCAGCCCCGGACAGGCTAACTATGGCTACACCTTC. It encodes CASSPGQANYGYTF.

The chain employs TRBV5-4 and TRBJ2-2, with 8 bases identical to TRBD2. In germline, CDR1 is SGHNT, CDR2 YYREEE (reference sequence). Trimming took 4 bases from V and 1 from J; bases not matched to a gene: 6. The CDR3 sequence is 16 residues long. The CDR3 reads CASSKGTRGNTGELFF. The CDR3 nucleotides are TGTGCCAGCAGCAAAGGGACTAGAGGGAACACCGGGGAGCTGTTTTTT.

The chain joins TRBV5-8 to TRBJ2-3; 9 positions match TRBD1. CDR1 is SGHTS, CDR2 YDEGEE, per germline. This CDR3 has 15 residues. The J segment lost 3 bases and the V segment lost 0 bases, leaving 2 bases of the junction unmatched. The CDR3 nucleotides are TGTGCCAGCAGCTTGGGGGGACAGGGAACAGATACGCAGTATTTT. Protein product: CASSLGGQGTDTQYF.

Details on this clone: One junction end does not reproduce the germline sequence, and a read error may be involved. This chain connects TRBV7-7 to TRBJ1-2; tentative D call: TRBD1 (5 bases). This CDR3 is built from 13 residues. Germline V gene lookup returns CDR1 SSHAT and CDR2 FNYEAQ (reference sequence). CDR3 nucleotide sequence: TGTGCTAGCAGCTTGGAAGGGGACTATGGCTACACCTTC. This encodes CASSLEGDYGYTF.

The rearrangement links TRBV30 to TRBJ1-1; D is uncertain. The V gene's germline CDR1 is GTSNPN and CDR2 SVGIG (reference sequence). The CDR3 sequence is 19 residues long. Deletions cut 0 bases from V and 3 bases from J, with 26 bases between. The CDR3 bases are TGTGCCTGGAGTGTACGAGGCCGCCGGACCCTAGGGTTAGACACTGAAGCTTTCTTT. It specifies CAWSVRGRRTLGLDTEAFF.

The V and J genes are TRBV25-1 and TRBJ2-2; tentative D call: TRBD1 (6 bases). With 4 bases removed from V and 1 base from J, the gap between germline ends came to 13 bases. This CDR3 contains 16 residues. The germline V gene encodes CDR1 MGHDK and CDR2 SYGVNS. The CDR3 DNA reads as TGTGCCAGCAGTGTATCAGGGGTGAAGAACACCGGGGAGCTGTTTTTT. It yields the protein CASSVSGVKNTGELFF.

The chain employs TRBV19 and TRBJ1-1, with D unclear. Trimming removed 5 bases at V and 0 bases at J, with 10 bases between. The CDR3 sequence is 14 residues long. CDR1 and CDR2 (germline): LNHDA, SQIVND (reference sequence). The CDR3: CASSPPYLNTEAFF. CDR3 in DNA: TGTGCCAGTAGTCCCCCCTATTTGAACACTGAAGCTTTCTTT.

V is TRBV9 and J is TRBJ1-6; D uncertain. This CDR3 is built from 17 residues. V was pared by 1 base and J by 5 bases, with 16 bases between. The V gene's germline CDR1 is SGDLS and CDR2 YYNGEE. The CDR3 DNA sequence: TGTGCCAGCAGCGTAAATAAGGACCGGAATAATAATTCACCCCTCCACTTT. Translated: CASSVNKDRNNNSPLHF. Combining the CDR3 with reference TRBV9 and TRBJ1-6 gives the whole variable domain DSGVTQTPKHLITATGQRVTLRCSPRSGDLSVYWYQQSLDQGLQFLIQYYNGEERAKGNILERFSAQQFPDLHSELNLSSLELGDSALYFCASSVNKDRNNNSPLHFGNGTRLTVT.

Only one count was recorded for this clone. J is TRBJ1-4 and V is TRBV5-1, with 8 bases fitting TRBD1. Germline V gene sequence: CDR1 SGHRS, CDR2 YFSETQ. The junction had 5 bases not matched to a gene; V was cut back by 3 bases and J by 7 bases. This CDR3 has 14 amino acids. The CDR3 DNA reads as TGCGCCAGCAGCTCCGGACAGGGAAGTGAAAAACTGTTTTTT. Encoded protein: CASSSGQGSEKLFF.

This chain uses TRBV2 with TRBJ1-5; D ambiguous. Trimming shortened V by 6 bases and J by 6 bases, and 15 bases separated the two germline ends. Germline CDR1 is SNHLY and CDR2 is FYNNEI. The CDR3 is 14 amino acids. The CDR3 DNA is TGTGCCAGCAGGGGAGGTCTCTCACGTCAGCCCCAGCATTTT. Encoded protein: CASRGGLSRQPQHF. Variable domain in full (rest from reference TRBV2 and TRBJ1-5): EPEVTQTPSHQVTQMGQEVILRCVPISNHLYFYWYRQILGQKVEFLVSFYNNEISEKSEIFDDQFSVERPDGSNFTLKIRSTKLEDSAMYFCASRGGLSRQPQHFGDGTRLSIL.

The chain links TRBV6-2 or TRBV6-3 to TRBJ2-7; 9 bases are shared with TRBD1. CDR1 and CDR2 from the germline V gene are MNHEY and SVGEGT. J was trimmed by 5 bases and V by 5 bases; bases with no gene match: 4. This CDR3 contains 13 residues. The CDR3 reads CASSGQGTDEQYF. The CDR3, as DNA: TGTGCCAGCAGTGGACAGGGGACTGACGAGCAGTACTTC.

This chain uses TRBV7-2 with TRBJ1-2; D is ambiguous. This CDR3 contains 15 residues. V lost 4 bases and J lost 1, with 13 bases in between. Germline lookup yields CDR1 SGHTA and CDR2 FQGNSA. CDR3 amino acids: CASSSRTAFNYGYTF. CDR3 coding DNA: TGTGCCAGCAGCTCCAGGACGGCGTTTAACTATGGCTACACCTTC.

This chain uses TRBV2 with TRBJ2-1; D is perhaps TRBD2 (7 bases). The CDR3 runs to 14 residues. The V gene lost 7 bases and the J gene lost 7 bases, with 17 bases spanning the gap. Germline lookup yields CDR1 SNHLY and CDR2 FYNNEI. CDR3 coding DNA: TGTGCCAGCACGGTGGCGGGGGCCCGAAATGAGCAGTTCTTC. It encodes CASTVAGARNEQFF. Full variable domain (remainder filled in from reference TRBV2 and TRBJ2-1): EPEVTQTPSHQVTQMGQEVILRCVPISNHLYFYWYRQILGQKVEFLVSFYNNEISEKSEIFDDQFSVERPDGSNFTLKIRSTKLEDSAMYFCASTVAGARNEQFFGPGTRLTVL.